These 29 T cell receptor beta chains were all obtained from the same sample, sequenced in a study of vaccination effects on CD4 cells after COVID-19 (dated by TCRdb to 2022 to 2024). No antigen is known for these receptors. The library relied on the immunoSEQ multiplex PCR assay. Here the immuneACCESS table is served through TCRdb, limited to in-frame sequences with V and J called. Missing clones are a known gap in these copies; in checked studies unresolved V genes cover under half, and the rest lacks a known reason. This sample gives around 46,000 clones in total; 67% of them show up just once. The ten largest clones take up approximately 5% of the sample. After more than nine days of culture, CD4+ T cells were isolated with the EasySep CD4+ T cell isolation kit. Here the sequenced sample was CD4+ T cells from PBMCs cultured without peptide, taken before COVID-19 vaccination. Receptor source: a human donor who received a COVID-19 vaccine.

This clone was observed a few times. This chain uses TRBV7-3 with TRBJ2-1; D uncertain. Looked up from germline, CDR1 is SGHTA and CDR2 is FQGTGA. The CDR3 runs 13 residues. V was shortened by 5 bases and J by 8 bases, with 13 bases between the two germline ends. The CDR3 protein is CASSQANQDEQFF. CDR3 nucleotide sequence: TGTGCCAGCAGCCAAGCTAACCAGGATGAGCAGTTCTTC.

The V and J genes are TRBV5-1 and TRBJ1-2; no clear D. Germline CDR1 reads SGHRS; CDR2 reads YFSETQ. Deletions cut 5 bases from V and 4 bases from J, with 12 bases between. This CDR3 is built from 13 residues. In nucleotides, the CDR3 is TGCGCCAGCAGGCAAGACGGAGTCTATGGCTACACCTTC. It yields the protein CASRQDGVYGYTF.

The chain is built from TRBV7-2 and TRBJ1-1; D is ambiguous. V dropped 1 base and J dropped 1 base, with 7 bases sitting between them. CDR1 is SGHTA and CDR2 is FQGNSA in the germline V gene. The CDR3 consists of 14 residues. The DNA for the CDR3 is TGTGCCAGCAGCTTAGAGATCGGGAACACTGAAGCTTTCTTT. The encoded protein is CASSLEIGNTEAFF.

The chain is built from TRBV6-6 and TRBJ2-3; D is possibly TRBD2 (5 bases). Germline V gene sequence: CDR1 MNHNY, CDR2 SVGAGI (reference sequence). Trimming pared 0 bases from V and 5 bases from J, leaving 9 bases between. This CDR3 comprises 14 residues. CDR3 amino acids: CASSYSKEVDTQYF. In nucleotides, the CDR3 is TGTGCCAGCAGTTACTCGAAGGAGGTAGATACGCAGTATTTT.

The genes are TRBV28 and TRBJ1-1; D might be TRBD1 (6 bases). V was pared by 0 bases and J by 3 bases, with 17 bases between. Germline CDR1 reads MDHEN; CDR2 reads SYDVKM. The CDR3 is made up of 17 amino acids. The CDR3 region has the DNA TGTGCCAGCAGTTTATGGAGGGGGGTACCTGCGGACACTGAAGCTTTCTTT. It translates to CASSLWRGVPADTEAFF.

This clone came up once. The chain joins TRBV21-1 to TRBJ2-3; the table calls TRBD2, which could not be checked here. TRBV21-1 is designated a pseudogene. The CDR3 spans 17 residues. The CDR3 DNA sequence: TGTGCCAGCTGCAAGAGGACCGGGACTATACACACAGATACGCAGTATTTT. Amino acid sequence: CASCKRTGTIHTDTQYF.

The chain has TRBV6-2 or TRBV6-3 and TRBJ2-6; no clear D gene. The length of the CDR3 is 19 residues. Per the germline V gene, CDR1 is MNHEY and CDR2 is SVGEGT. Trimming left V 0 bases short and J 2 bases short, with 17 bases between. CDR3 coding DNA: TGTGCCAGCAGTTACTCGAGCTCAGGTCAGTTCGCTGGGGCCAACGTCCTGACTTTC. Its translation: CASSYSSSGQFAGANVLTF.

This clone appeared once. CDR3: CSVLQGTETQYF. CDR3 DNA sequence: TGCAGCGTCTTACAGGGCACAGAGACCCAGTACTTC. This chain connects TRBV29-1 to TRBJ2-5; tentatively, D is TRBD1 (6 bases). The length of the CDR3 is 12 residues. Trimming took off 6 bases at V and 4 bases at J, with 12 bases between the two ends. The germline CDR1 and CDR2 sequences are SQVTM and ANQGSEA.

The chain uses TRBV19 and TRBJ2-7; D may be TRBD1 (5 bases). Trimming cost V 8 bases and J 3 bases, with 8 bases left between them. The CDR3 has 11 amino acids. Germline CDR1 is LNHDA and CDR2 is SQIVND (reference sequence). CDR3 coding DNA: TGTGCCAGTCAGGGTATCTACGAGCAGTACTTC. Its translation: CASQGIYEQYF.

This clone was seen a few times. This chain connects TRBV19 to TRBJ1-5; D is perhaps TRBD1 (6 bases). Trimming pared 6 bases from V and 8 bases from J, leaving 14 bases between. The CDR3 has 13 residues. Germline V CDR1 and CDR2: LNHDA, SQIVND (reference sequence). The CDR3 nucleotides are TGTGCCAGTAGGGGATGGGGGCTGAAGCCCCAGCATTTT. Translating it yields CASRGWGLKPQHF. Variable domain in full (rest from reference TRBV19 and TRBJ1-5): DGGITQSPKYLFRKEGQNVTLSCEQNLNHDAMYWYRQDPGQGLRLIYYSQIVNDFQKGDIAEGYSVSREKKESFPLTVTSAQKNPTAFYLCASRGWGLKPQHFGDGTRLSIL.

The chain couples TRBV6-5 to TRBJ1-1; TRBD1 matches 9 bases. V trimming: 9 bases; J trimming: 5 bases; junction bases outside the gene matches: 10. Per germline, CDR1 MNHEY and CDR2 SVGAGI. The length of the CDR3 is 14 residues. The CDR3 region is CASRGQGISTEAFF. In nucleotides, the CDR3 is TGTGCCAGTCGCGGACAGGGGATATCGACTGAAGCTTTCTTT.

A few counts support this clone. This chain links TRBV5-1 with TRBJ1-4; D is undetermined. Germline values: CDR1 SGHRS, CDR2 YFSETQ. With 1 base removed from V and 0 bases from J, the gap between germline ends came to 7 bases. This CDR3 has 15 residues. This chain's CDR3 is CASSLMTTTNEKLFF. CDR3 nucleotides: TGCGCCAGCAGCTTGATGACAACAACTAATGAAAAACTGTTTTTT.

This chain uses TRBV10-3 with TRBJ1-2; 7 bases match TRBD1. This CDR3 is 14 amino acids long. The germline gives CDR1 ENHRY, CDR2 SYGVKD. V was clipped by 6 bases and J by 4 bases; unmatched bases: 8. The chain's CDR3 is CAISASGQSYGYTF. Written as DNA, the CDR3 is TGTGCCATCAGCGCTTCGGGACAGAGCTATGGCTACACCTTC.

The chain recombines TRBV12-5 with TRBJ2-1, with TRBD1 matching over 8 bases. Germline CDR1 reads LGHNT; CDR2 reads FRNRAP. The CDR3 length is 16 residues. With V trimmed by 0 bases and J by 6 bases, 7 bases remained unmatched. The CDR3 region has the DNA TGTGCTAGTGGTTTGGTACTGGACAGGGATGTCAATGAGCAGTTCTTC. It yields the protein CASGLVLDRDVNEQFF. Combining the CDR3 with reference TRBV12-5 and TRBJ2-1 gives the whole variable domain DARVTQTPRHKVTEMGQEVTMRCQPILGHNTVFWYRQTMMQGLELLAYFRNRAPLDDSGMPKDRFSAEMPDATLATLKIQPSEPRDSAVYFCASGLVLDRDVNEQFFGPGTRLTVL.

V is TRBV19 and J is TRBJ1-5; D remains ambiguous. Trimming stripped 1 base from V and 0 bases from J, with 7 bases between. CDR1 and CDR2 (germline): LNHDA, SQIVND (reference sequence). This CDR3 has 15 amino acids. For the CDR3, the DNA is TGTGCCAGTAGTATAGTGGAGCTTAGCAATCAGCCCCAGCATTTT. Translating gives CASSIVELSNQPQHF.

The rearrangement uses TRBV7-8 and TRBJ2-7, with 8 bases lining up with TRBD2. J lost 7 bases, V lost 2 bases, and 10 bases had no gene match. CDR3 size: 15 residues. Germline V gives CDR1 SGHVS, CDR2 FQNEAQ. The CDR3 reads CASSLNPGGPGEQYF. The CDR3 coding sequence is TGTGCCAGCAGCTTAAATCCGGGAGGGCCGGGAGAGCAGTACTTC.

The chain is built from TRBV5-4 and TRBJ2-3, with D perhaps TRBD1 or TRBD2 (5 bases each). V lost 4 bases and J lost 6, with 12 bases in between. Germline V gene data show CDR1 as SGHNT and CDR2 as YYREEE (reference sequence). There are 13 residues in the CDR3. The chain's CDR3 is CASSKTRGDTQYF. The CDR3 nucleotides read TGTGCCAGCAGCAAAACTAGGGGCGATACGCAGTATTTT. The whole variable domain, filled in from reference TRBV5-4 and TRBJ2-3, reads ETGVTQSPTHLIKTRGQQVTLRCSSQSGHNTVSWYQQALGQGPQFIFQYYREEENGRGNFPPRFSGLQFPNYSSELNVNALELDDSALYLCASSKTRGDTQYFGPGTRLTVL.

The J gene is TRBJ2-2, the V gene TRBV6-5, with D possibly being TRBD1 (6 bases). V was shortened by 4 bases and J by 0 bases, with 9 bases between the two germline ends. The CDR3 runs 15 residues. Germline loops: CDR1 MNHEY, CDR2 SVGAGI. The CDR3 bases are TGTGCCAGCAGTTCCGGGGACACGAACACCGGGGAGCTGTTTTTT. Translating gives CASSSGDTNTGELFF.

V usage is TRBV5-1 and J usage is TRBJ2-5, with 7 bases lining up with TRBD1. Trimming cost V 7 bases and J 0 bases; bases outside gene matches: 12. The CDR3 consists of 16 residues. Germline loops: CDR1 SGHRS, CDR2 YFSETQ. The CDR3 nucleotides are TGCGCCAGCGCCCCTGGGGACAGCCCGTACCAAGAGACCCAGTACTTC. It yields the protein CASAPGDSPYQETQYF. The full variable domain, its missing parts supplied by reference TRBV5-1 and TRBJ2-5, is KAGVTQTPRYLIKTRGQQVTLSCSPISGHRSVSWYQQTPGQGLQFLFEYFSETQRNKGNFPGRFSGRQFSNSRSEMNVSTLELGDSALYLCASAPGDSPYQETQYFGPGTRLLVL.

In DNA, the CDR3 is TGTGCCAGCAGCCAAGTTACCCGGACTGAAGCTTTCTTT. This translates into CASSQVTRTEAFF. J is TRBJ1-1 and V is TRBV3-1 (or the pseudogene TRBV3-2); the D is unclear. The CDR3 covers 13 residues. V lost 1 base and J lost 5, with 8 bases in between. In germline, CDR1 is LGHDT, CDR2 YNNKEL (reference sequence).

The chain links TRBV6-5 to TRBJ2-5; 9 bases match TRBD1. Germline loops: CDR1 MNHEY, CDR2 SVGAGI. The CDR3 is 15 amino acids. The V and J ends lost 4 bases and 4 bases, in that order; junction bases with no gene match: 7. CDR3: CASSSGDRVVETQYF. The CDR3 DNA reads TGTGCCAGCAGTTCAGGGGACAGGGTAGTAGAGACCCAGTACTTC.

This clone occurred a few times. The chain uses TRBV12-5 and TRBJ1-5; D unclear. Trimming took off 3 bases at V and 3 bases at J, with 12 bases between the two ends. CDR1 and CDR2 (germline): LGHNT, FRNRAP. The CDR3 sequence is 15 residues long. The DNA of the CDR3 is TGTGCTAGTGGTTTAGAATCTCTACCCAATCAGCCCCAGCATTTT. This translates into CASGLESLPNQPQHF.

A few counts support this clone. The CDR3 DNA reads TGTGCCAGCAGCCAGCGAGGGACAGGGGGCGTTGGGGGGTACAATGAGCAGTTCTTC. This sequence encodes CASSQRGTGGVGGYNEQFF. The chain employs TRBV5-5 and TRBJ2-1, with 12 bases identical to TRBD1. The CDR3 extends over 19 amino acids. Germline CDR1 reads SGHKS; CDR2 reads YYEKEE (reference sequence). V dropped 4 bases and J dropped 4; count of bases not matched to a gene: 15.

The chain combines TRBV6-6 with TRBJ2-1; D is possibly TRBD1 (7 bases). CDR3 length: 15 amino acids. Germline V gives CDR1 MNHNY, CDR2 SVGAGI (reference sequence). Trimming cost V 0 bases and J 6 bases, with 12 bases left between them. The chain's CDR3 is CASSYSRDSLNEQFF. CDR3 coding DNA: TGTGCCAGCAGTTACTCGCGGGACAGCCTCAATGAGCAGTTCTTC.

The V and J genes are TRBV7-9 and TRBJ2-7, with D possibly matching TRBD2 (6 bases). In germline, CDR1 is SEHNR, CDR2 FQNEAQ (reference sequence). This CDR3 has 15 amino acids. Deletions cut 2 bases from V and 0 bases from J, with 11 bases between. CDR3 DNA: TGTGCCAGCAGCTTAAGGGAGGACCCCTCCTACGAGCAGTACTTC. Protein sequence: CASSLREDPSYEQYF.

The table lists this clone with a few counts. V usage is TRBV5-4 and J usage is TRBJ1-1, with D unclear. The V gene's germline CDR1 is SGHNT and CDR2 YYREEE (reference sequence). The V gene lost 0 bases and the J gene lost 1 base, with 10 bases spanning the gap. There are 15 residues in the CDR3. This CDR3 is CASSLASEGNTEAFF. The CDR3 DNA is TGTGCCAGCAGCTTGGCATCGGAGGGGAACACTGAAGCTTTCTTT.

V is TRBV28 and J is TRBJ1-2; a weak D match, TRBD1 (5 bases). The CDR3 is 14 residues long. Germline CDR1 and CDR2: MDHEN and SYDVKM. The V gene lost 3 bases and the J gene lost 3 bases, with 11 bases spanning the gap. CDR3 amino acids: CASSFGTGHYGYTF. The CDR3 nucleotides read TGTGCCAGCAGTTTCGGGACGGGACACTATGGCTACACCTTC.

This clone was recorded once. The chain couples TRBV7-2 to TRBJ1-4; D might be TRBD1 (6 bases). The CDR3 is 17 amino acids. Trimming removed 0 bases from V and 3 bases from J, with 14 bases in between. From germline, CDR1 is SGHTA and CDR2 FQGNSA. As DNA, the CDR3 is TGTGCCAGCAGCTTAGCCTTCACGGGGGCGGCTAATGAAAAACTGTTTTTT. Residues: CASSLAFTGAANEKLFF.

The rearrangement links TRBV11-2 to TRBJ1-2; D is perhaps TRBD1 (5 bases). With 5 bases removed from V and 3 bases from J, the gap between germline ends came to 16 bases. The CDR3 totals 15 residues. Germline-derived CDR1 and CDR2 are SGHAT and FQNNGV. The CDR3 is CASSNQIRVDYGYTF. The CDR3 coding sequence is TGTGCCAGCAGCAACCAAATCAGGGTGGACTATGGCTACACCTTC.